This T cell receptor beta chain was profiled in a study of human T cells and chemical hapten exposure. MiXCR, run by TCRdb on the RACE reads, gives a single entry per CDR3 protein. The table includes some 60,000 distinct CDR3 sequences, 11% detected once. Sample time point: pre-sensitization, week 0. Treatment denoted: therapeutic diphenylcyclopropenone sensitization with weekly scalp DPC. The table lists this clonotype with a few counts. The germline CDR1 and CDR2 sequences are KGHSH and LQKENI. The CDR3 runs 14 residues. Trimming at V came to 4 bases and at J to 2 bases, leaving 5 bases not matched to a gene.

The receptor was isolated from a woman aged 40-49 years with alopecia areata. Some clones in this sample may be carry-over from other donors' samples. The chain links TRBV18 to TRBJ2-7, with 7 bases lining up with TRBD1. Material: whole blood, obtained in connection with sensitization to the hapten diphenylcyclopropenone (DPC). CDR3 nucleotide sequence: TGTGCCAGCTCACAAACGGGACAGCCCTACGAGCAGTACTTC. Amino acid sequence: CASSQTGQPYEQYF.